This TCR beta chain stems from a study of blood T cell repertoires in COVID-19. Original methodology: Using reference gene primer amplification, nucleated cell counts were estimated. Using immunoSEQ multiplex PCR, the repertoire was profiled, and TCRdb retains in-frame clones only, with some absent. That table gives V, J and clone size, and the DNA gave D and trimming. The sample lists tens of thousands of clones, approximately 85% occurring once. The CDR3 length is 15 residues. V shed 5 bases and J shed 4 bases, with 17 bases lying between them. The germline gives CDR1 SNHLY, CDR2 FYNNEI. Sequencing input: peripheral blood. The source is a man aged 50 or older with active COVID-19. The chain uses TRBV2 and TRBJ1-1, with D unresolved. CDR3 in amino acids: CASSPGLVLRTEAFF. CDR3 nucleotides: TGTGCCAGCAGTCCGGGTCTCGTCTTACGCACTGAAGCTTTCTTT. The whole variable domain, remainder taken from reference TRBV2 and TRBJ1-1, is EPEVTQTPSHQVTQMGQEVILRCVPISNHLYFYWYRQILGQKVEFLVSFYNNEISEKSEIFDDQFSVERPDGSNFTLKIRSTKLEDSAMYFCASSPGLVLRTEAFFGQGTRLTVV.